A single TCR beta chain is shown here with its context. Antigen: not known. The sample comes from a study of T cells in Graves' hyperthyroidism and ophthalmopathy. Amplified regions were TCR beta CDR3 sequences from RNA transcripts. The TCR CDR3 first-round RT-PCR relied on the HTBI primer set. Using its own MiXCR run on the multiplex PCR reads, TCRdb lists one record per CDR3 protein. The sample records around 56,000 distinct CDR3 sequences, just under 50% being singletons. Study findings and constraints: Blood also showed most of the thyroid clonotypes that were expanded above 0.001.

The material sequenced was blood. The source of this sequence is a woman aged 25-40 years with Graves' ophthalmopathy.

CDR3 nucleotide sequence: TGTGCCAGCAGAGCGGAGGCCTCCTACAATGAGCAGTTCTTC. This translates into CASRAEASYNEQFF. This chain joins TRBV6-1 and TRBJ2-1; weak D call: TRBD2 (5 bases). The CDR3 totals 14 residues. Trimming pared 6 bases from V and 0 bases from J, leaving 9 bases between. Germline V CDR1 and CDR2: MNHNS, SASEGT.